Listed here are 25 T cell receptor beta chains from one sample, sequenced in a study of OX40 agonist ivuxolimab in advanced cancers. Profiling relied on immunoSEQ multiplex PCR, and the TCRdb table lists in-frame clones only, not all of them. Altogether 50,000 to 55,000 clones are present, roughly four fifths being singletons, with the ten largest covering about 0.69%. This specimen consisted of CD4+ or CD8+ T cells sorted from blood, obtained in a trial of the OX40 agonist ivuxolimab. These receptors all come from an adult with an advanced solid tumor such as melanoma, head and neck, liver or kidney cancer.

The chain employs TRBV10-1 and TRBJ2-1, with D possibly TRBD2 on 6 matching bases. Trimming took 4 bases from V and 7 from J, leaving 17 bases between them. CDR1 is WNHNN and CDR2 is SYGVQD in the germline V gene (reference sequence). CDR3 length equals 15 residues. CDR3 nucleotide sequence: TGCGCCAGCAGTGGGGAGGTGAGGGTCCGAAATGAGCAGTTCTTC. Amino acid sequence: CASSGEVRVRNEQFF.

The V call is TRBV2, the J call TRBJ2-2, with 11 nucleotides matching TRBD1. The germline V gene has CDR1 SNHLY and CDR2 FYNNEI. V dropped 6 bases and J dropped 7; count of bases not matched to a gene: 4. The CDR3 has 14 amino acids. The CDR3 coding sequence is TGTGCCAGCAGGCGGGACAGGGGGGGCGGGGAGCTGTTTTTT. Protein: CASRRDRGGGELFF.

This clone has only a few counts. This chain uses TRBV6-5 with TRBJ2-2; the D is unclear. This CDR3 is built from 15 residues. CDR1 and CDR2 (germline): MNHEY, SVGAGI. Trimming shortened V by 5 bases and J by 0 bases, and 10 bases separated the two germline ends. For the CDR3, the DNA is TGTGCCAGCAGTGTCCAAGAGGCGAACACCGGGGAGCTGTTTTTT. It encodes CASSVQEANTGELFF.

This chain links TRBV6-1 with TRBJ2-3, with D maybe TRBD2 (6 bases). The CDR3 has 15 residues. In germline, CDR1 is MNHNS, CDR2 SASEGT. Deletions cut 1 base from V and 7 bases from J, with 15 bases between. This CDR3 is CASSEGGVGGNTQYF. The DNA of the CDR3 is TGTGCCAGCAGTGAAGGTGGGGTCGGAGGGAATACGCAGTATTTT.

The gene calls are TRBV11-1 and TRBJ1-2; D unclear. The CDR3 sequence is 14 residues long. Per the germline V gene, CDR1 is SGHAT and CDR2 is FQDESV (reference sequence). V gave up 6 bases and J gave up 6 bases, with 17 bases separating them. CDR3 nucleotides: TGTGCCAGCAGTCAAGGTCCGGATGATAATGGCTACACCTTC. This codes for CASSQGPDDNGYTF.

The genes are TRBV5-4 and TRBJ2-1; no firm D call. The V end was cut by 0 bases, the J end by 3 bases, with 4 bases between. The CDR3 totals 13 residues. Looked up from germline, CDR1 is SGHNT and CDR2 is YYREEE (reference sequence). CDR3 sequence reads: CASSLDGYNEQFF. In DNA, the CDR3 is TGTGCCAGCAGCTTGGATGGCTACAATGAGCAGTTCTTC. Looking up the rest from reference TRBV5-4 and TRBJ2-1 gives the full variable domain: ETGVTQSPTHLIKTRGQQVTLRCSSQSGHNTVSWYQQALGQGPQFIFQYYREEENGRGNFPPRFSGLQFPNYSSELNVNALELDDSALYLCASSLDGYNEQFFGPGTRLTVL.

The table lists this clone with a few counts. The gene calls are TRBV29-1 and TRBJ2-1, with D possibly being TRBD2 (6 bases). Germline CDR1 SQVTM, CDR2 ANQGSEA. CDR3 size: 14 residues. V dropped 7 bases and J dropped 0 bases, with 13 bases sitting between them. The CDR3 is CSAGAGSSYNEQFF. DNA of the CDR3: TGCAGCGCTGGGGCGGGGAGCTCCTACAATGAGCAGTTCTTC.

The rearrangement joins TRBV19 to TRBJ1-2; D not resolved. This CDR3 contains 13 residues. Between the trimmed V and J ends, which lost 10 bases and 3 bases, there was a span of 15 bases. Per germline, CDR1 LNHDA and CDR2 SQIVND (reference sequence). The CDR3 sequence: CATAGGADYGYTF. The CDR3 nucleotides are TGTGCCACCGCAGGCGGCGCGGACTATGGCTACACCTTC.

Only a few counts were recorded for this clone. This sequence joins TRBV5-1 and TRBJ2-1; TRBD1 is a possible D gene (7 bases). CDR3 size: 16 residues. V was pared by 4 bases and J by 1 base, with 15 bases between. Germline CDR1 SGHRS, CDR2 YFSETQ. The CDR3 loop reads CASSVPQGGSYNEQFF. CDR3 DNA sequence: TGCGCCAGCAGCGTCCCGCAGGGGGGATCCTACAATGAGCAGTTCTTC.

The chain combines TRBV7-6 with TRBJ2-7; D may be TRBD2 (5 bases). In germline, CDR1 is SGHVS, CDR2 FNYEAQ. Deletions cut 3 bases from V and 0 bases from J, with 12 bases between. The CDR3 consists of 15 residues. For the CDR3, the DNA is TGTGCCAGCAGCTTCCCCACTAGTGCCTCCTACGAGCAGTACTTC. It specifies CASSFPTSASYEQYF.

This rearrangement joins TRBV9 to TRBJ2-5; D is uncertain. V was clipped by 0 bases and J by 2 bases, with 11 bases between them. From germline, CDR1 is SGDLS and CDR2 YYNGEE. The CDR3 length is 15 residues. The CDR3, as DNA: TGTGCCAGCAGCGTAGGAAATAGCTGGCAAGAGACCCAGTACTTC. Protein sequence: CASSVGNSWQETQYF.

The chain uses TRBV9 and TRBJ2-7; 8 nucleotides align to TRBD1. CDR1 and CDR2 (germline): SGDLS, YYNGEE. This CDR3 spans 14 amino acids. Trimming cost V 4 bases and J 1 base; bases outside gene matches: 4. The chain's CDR3 is CASSPRDRSYEQYF. The CDR3 region has the DNA TGTGCCAGCAGCCCTAGGGACAGGTCCTACGAGCAGTACTTC.

V usage is TRBV6-1 and J usage is TRBJ1-3, with D possibly TRBD1 on 5 matching bases. With 2 bases removed from V and 0 bases from J, the gap between germline ends came to 17 bases. The CDR3 spans 18 residues. Germline V gene lookup returns CDR1 MNHNS and CDR2 SASEGT. The CDR3 sequence: CASSESWAGTSSGNTIYF. CDR3 nucleotides: TGTGCCAGCAGTGAAAGTTGGGCAGGGACGAGCTCTGGAAACACCATATATTTT.

CDR3: CASSGGTGALGGTEAFF. For the CDR3, the DNA is TGTGCCAGCAGCGGCGGGACAGGGGCTTTGGGGGGCACTGAAGCTTTCTTT. The rearrangement links TRBV9 to TRBJ1-1, with 10 bases aligning to TRBD1. The CDR3 totals 17 residues. The junction had 12 bases not matched to a gene; V was cut back by 3 bases and J by 4 bases. The germline CDR1 and CDR2 sequences are SGDLS and YYNGEE.

This sequence joins TRBV18 and TRBJ2-5, with D hard to call. The CDR3 is 14 amino acids. Trimming cost V 3 bases and J 2 bases, with 10 bases left between them. Per germline, CDR1 KGHSH and CDR2 LQKENI. Written as DNA, the CDR3 is TGTGCCAGCTCACCGCCGGTGGGACAAGAGACCCAGTACTTC. This sequence encodes CASSPPVGQETQYF. Drawing the rest from reference TRBV18 and TRBJ2-5, the complete variable domain is NAGVMQNPRHLVRRRGQEARLRCSPMKGHSHVYWYRQLPEEGLKFMVYLQKENIIDESGMPKERFSAEFPKEGPSILRIQQVVRGDSAAYFCASSPPVGQETQYFGPGTRLLVL.

In its sample, this clone was seen once. The chain has TRBV5-1 and TRBJ2-7; D gene uncertain. CDR3 length: 14 amino acids. The germline V and J ends were trimmed by 6 bases and 0 bases, with 13 bases remaining between them. CDR1 is SGHRS, CDR2 YFSETQ, per germline. The CDR3 coding sequence is TGCGCCAGCAACCCTCAGCCCAGCTCCTACGAGCAGTACTTC. Translating gives CASNPQPSSYEQYF.

The rearrangement links TRBV5-1 to TRBJ2-5; D remains unclear. The germline V and J ends were trimmed by 4 bases and 1 base, with 14 bases remaining between them. This CDR3 spans 15 amino acids. Looked up from germline, CDR1 is SGHRS and CDR2 is YFSETQ. CDR3 nucleotides: TGCGCCAGCAGCCAACTGGACCGCACCCAAGAGACCCAGTACTTC. Translating gives CASSQLDRTQETQYF.

This CDR3 reads CASSEGAGGLDTQYF. The CDR3 DNA follows: TGTGCCAGCAGTGAAGGAGCGGGGGGGCTCGATACGCAGTATTTT. The chain uses TRBV6-4 and TRBJ2-3; TRBD2 agrees at 10 bases. Germline V CDR1 and CDR2: MRHNA, SNTAGT. V was clipped by 3 bases and J by 6 bases; unmatched bases: 6. The CDR3 has 15 residues.

The gene calls are TRBV5-1 and TRBJ1-2; TRBD1 agrees at 8 bases. The CDR3 extends over 16 amino acids. V lost 1 base and J lost 4; bases outside the gene matches: 9. Germline V CDR1 and CDR2: SGHRS, YFSETQ. CDR3 DNA: TGCGCCAGCAGCTTGAACGACAGGGGAGGGACCTATGGCTACACCTTC. Protein sequence: CASSLNDRGGTYGYTF.

This clone was counted a single time. The V call is TRBV7-2, the J call TRBJ2-3, with unresolved D. Germline CDR1 SGHTA, CDR2 FQGNSA. This CDR3 spans 14 amino acids. V lost 2 bases, J lost 0 bases, and 6 bases lay in between. The CDR3 loop reads CASSLHPSTDTQYF. The CDR3 DNA reads TGTGCCAGCAGCTTACATCCTAGCACAGATACGCAGTATTTT.

This clone has only a few counts. The chain has TRBV7-2 and TRBJ1-6; 8 bases agree with TRBD1. V lost 5 bases, J lost 5 bases, and 5 bases stayed unmatched. This CDR3 is 15 amino acids long. Germline lookup yields CDR1 SGHTA and CDR2 FQGNSA. CDR3 DNA sequence: TGTGCCAGCAGCCCCCAGACAGGGGATAATTCACCCCTCCACTTT. The encoded protein is CASSPQTGDNSPLHF.

This chain joins TRBV18 and TRBJ2-1; 7 bases are a match to TRBD1. Per the germline V gene, CDR1 is KGHSH and CDR2 is LQKENI. The CDR3 contains 14 residues. J was trimmed by 2 bases and V by 8 bases; bases with no gene match: 6. CDR3 sequence: CASLFGTAYNEQFF. The CDR3 region has the DNA TGTGCCAGCCTTTTCGGGACAGCCTACAATGAGCAGTTCTTC. Looking up the rest from reference TRBV18 and TRBJ2-1 gives the full variable domain: NAGVMQNPRHLVRRRGQEARLRCSPMKGHSHVYWYRQLPEEGLKFMVYLQKENIIDESGMPKERFSAEFPKEGPSILRIQQVVRGDSAAYFCASLFGTAYNEQFFGPGTRLTVL.

This clone appeared once. J is TRBJ2-7 and V is TRBV29-1; D might be TRBD2 (7 bases). The V end was cut by 6 bases, the J end by 6 bases, with 30 bases between. The germline gives CDR1 SQVTM, CDR2 ANQGSEA. The CDR3 has 17 residues. CDR3: CSVDRRSGGLRWGEQYF. CDR3 DNA: TGCAGCGTGGACCGGAGGTCGGGGGGCCTTAGGTGGGGCGAGCAGTACTTC.

A few counts support this clone. CDR3 bases: TGCGCCAGCAGCTTGGCATCGGGCGGATCCTACTATGGCTACACCTTC. It is translated as CASSLASGGSYYGYTF. V gene TRBV5-1 combines with J gene TRBJ1-2; D is uncertain. Germline CDR1 is SGHRS and CDR2 is YFSETQ. This CDR3 contains 16 residues. V lost 0 bases to trimming and J lost 3 bases, with 15 bases between them.

The J gene is TRBJ2-1, the V gene TRBV5-1; D is ambiguous. Trimming removed 4 bases at V and 0 bases at J, with 8 bases between. Germline loops: CDR1 SGHRS, CDR2 YFSETQ. The length of the CDR3 is 14 residues. The CDR3 loop is CASSLTSSYNEQFF. DNA of the CDR3: TGCGCCAGCAGCCTTACCAGCTCCTACAATGAGCAGTTCTTC.